The present T cell receptor beta chain was sequenced within a study of T cell responses to AZD1222 COVID-19 vaccine (dated by TCRdb to the early 2020s). With regard to the full study: AZD1222 recipients given second doses at about 4 weeks or at about 12 weeks were pooled, since spike-specific TCR depth and breadth were not found to differ between the two schedules. TCR sequencing was performed for about 250 trial participants, of whom some 200 were given two doses of AZD1222 and around 26 were given two doses of MenACWY control vaccine. Trial participants were enrolled by age into subgroups of 18-55, 56-69 and 70-plus years, and around 140, 26 and 57 TCR-sequenced participants, respectively, were included in these subgroups. Overall study results and their limits: No day 14 peak-response samples were available, so repertoires were characterized only after the peak T cell response. After two AZD1222 doses, spike-specific TCR breadth and depth were significantly higher than at day 0 and than in MenACWY recipients. Conclusions about previously exposed vaccinees were limited because only six AZD1222 recipients were SARS-CoV-2 seropositive at baseline. Reportedly, close to half of the unique spike-specific TCRs recognized epitopes lying outside the regions that are mutated in the B.1.351 and B.1.1.7 variants. Participants were mostly white British and included more females than males, and it was suggested by the authors that clonal diversity may have been underestimated. In the small 56-69-year group, the increase in depth fell short of significance, most likely because of low power. The vaccine-associated CD4 TCRs covered the entire spike protein, and the dominant responses fell in regions 160-218 and 743-854.

The CDR3 regions of human TCRbeta chains were subjected to immunosequencing. The original pipeline was this. Repertoire TCRs were checked for matches against a reference library of SARS-CoV-2-specific TCRs that had been generated using the MIRA antigen-specificity platform. Breadth was defined as the fraction of unique TCRs that were SARS-CoV-2-associated. Depth was defined as the fraction of total T cells that were SARS-CoV-2-associated. Using the MIRA data, each spike-specific TCR was assigned both to the spike region to which the TCR was reactive and to a CD4 or CD8 class. Log10-transformed breadth and depth values were compared by one-way ANOVA with Sidak's multiple comparisons tests. TCRdb took over this immuneACCESS table, retaining in-frame rearrangements with V and J assigned. Such tables are incomplete; in checked studies, under half of the missing clones stem from an unresolved V gene, and the remainder is unexplained. V and J calls and clone size are given by that table; D and trimming were obtained from the DNA. The sample table records approximately 44,000 clones; roughly 75% of these occur just once. The top ten clonotypes cover approximately 4% of the sample.

The time point label, as the study defines it: baseline before first vaccination. The vaccinee samples were drawn from two UK trials, COV001 and COV002, one of which was a single-blind randomized controlled phase 2/3 trial testing AZD1222 (ChAdOx1 nCoV-19) in healthy adults. For TCRbeta chain sequencing, PBMC samples from trial participants were taken at day 0 and at day 28 after the second dose. In regard to this clone: Its antigen has not been determined. No much larger clonotype is one base removed from it; base qualities were not supplied.

Material: peripheral blood, obtained on day 0 of AZD1222 vaccination. The TCR originated in an adult in good health.

The nucleotide sequence is TGTGCCAGCAGCCAAGCGGACAGACTTGGAAACACCATATATTTT. Translated, it reads CASSQADRLGNTIYF. The chain employs TRBV7-6 and TRBJ1-3; TRBD1 might be the D gene, on 6 matching bases. Cut back by 5 bases and 3 bases, the V and J ends lie 14 bases apart. From cysteine to phenylalanine, the CDR3 is 15 amino acids long. Solely the CDR3 DNA is kept, with 45 bases framed from the first base. Per the germline V gene, SGHVS is the CDR1 and FNYEAQ is the CDR2.